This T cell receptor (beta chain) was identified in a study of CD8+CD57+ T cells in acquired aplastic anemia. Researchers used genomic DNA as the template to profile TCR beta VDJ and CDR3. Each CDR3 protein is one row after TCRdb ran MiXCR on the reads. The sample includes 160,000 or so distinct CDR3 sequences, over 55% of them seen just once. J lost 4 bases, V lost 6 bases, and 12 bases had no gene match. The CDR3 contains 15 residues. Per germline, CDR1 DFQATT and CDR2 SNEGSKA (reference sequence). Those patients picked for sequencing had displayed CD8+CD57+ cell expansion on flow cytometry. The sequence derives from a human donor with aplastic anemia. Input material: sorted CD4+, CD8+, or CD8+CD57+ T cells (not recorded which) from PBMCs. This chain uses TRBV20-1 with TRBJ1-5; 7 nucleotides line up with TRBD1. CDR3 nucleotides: TGCAGTGCCGAGTATTCGGGACAGCCTAATCAGCCCCAGCATTTT. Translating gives CSAEYSGQPNQPQHF.